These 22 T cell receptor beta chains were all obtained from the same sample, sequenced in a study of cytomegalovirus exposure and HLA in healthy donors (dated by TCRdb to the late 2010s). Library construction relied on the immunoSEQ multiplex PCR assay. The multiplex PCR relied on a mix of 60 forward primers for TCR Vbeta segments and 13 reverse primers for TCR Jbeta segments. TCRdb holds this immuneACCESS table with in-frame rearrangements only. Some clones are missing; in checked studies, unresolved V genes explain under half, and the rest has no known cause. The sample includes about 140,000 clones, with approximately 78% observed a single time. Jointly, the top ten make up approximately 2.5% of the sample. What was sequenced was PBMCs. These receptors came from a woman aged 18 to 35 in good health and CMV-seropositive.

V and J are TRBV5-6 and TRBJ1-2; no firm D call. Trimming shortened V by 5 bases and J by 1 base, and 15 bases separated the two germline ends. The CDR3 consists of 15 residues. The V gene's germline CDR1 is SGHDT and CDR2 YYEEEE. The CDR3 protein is CASRTLAGFNYGYTF. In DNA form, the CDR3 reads TGTGCCAGCAGGACCCTCGCGGGCTTTAACTATGGCTACACCTTC. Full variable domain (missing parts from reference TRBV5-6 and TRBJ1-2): DAGVTQSPTHLIKTRGQQVTLRCSPKSGHDTVSWYQQALGQGPQFIFQYYEEEERQRGNFPDRFSGHQFPNYSSELNVNALLLGDSALYLCASRTLAGFNYGYTFGSGTRLTVV.

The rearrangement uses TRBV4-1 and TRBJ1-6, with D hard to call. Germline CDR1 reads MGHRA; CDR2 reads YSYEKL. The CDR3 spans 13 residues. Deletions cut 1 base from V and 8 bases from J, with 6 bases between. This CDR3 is CASSQVGDSPLHF. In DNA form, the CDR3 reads TGCGCCAGCAGCCAAGTCGGGGATTCACCCCTCCACTTT.

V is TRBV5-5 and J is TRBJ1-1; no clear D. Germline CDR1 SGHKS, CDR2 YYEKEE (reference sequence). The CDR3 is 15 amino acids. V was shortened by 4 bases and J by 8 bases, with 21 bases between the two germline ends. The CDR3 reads CASSDRGNRWKEAFF. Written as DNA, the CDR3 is TGTGCCAGCAGCGACCGGGGAAATCGTTGGAAAGAAGCTTTCTTT.

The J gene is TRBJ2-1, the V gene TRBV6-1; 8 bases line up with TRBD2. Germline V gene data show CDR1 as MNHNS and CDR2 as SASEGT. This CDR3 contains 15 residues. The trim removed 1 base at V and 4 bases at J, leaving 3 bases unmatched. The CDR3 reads CASSEEAGGYNEQFF. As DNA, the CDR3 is TGTGCCAGCAGTGAAGAGGCGGGGGGATACAATGAGCAGTTCTTC.

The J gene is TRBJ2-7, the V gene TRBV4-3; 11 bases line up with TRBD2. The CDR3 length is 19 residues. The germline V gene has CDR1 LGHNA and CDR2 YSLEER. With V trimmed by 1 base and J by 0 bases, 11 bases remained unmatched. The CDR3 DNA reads TGCGCCAGCAGCCAAGTTTACCACCCTAGCGGGGGGATCTCCTACGAGCAGTACTTC. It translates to CASSQVYHPSGGISYEQYF.

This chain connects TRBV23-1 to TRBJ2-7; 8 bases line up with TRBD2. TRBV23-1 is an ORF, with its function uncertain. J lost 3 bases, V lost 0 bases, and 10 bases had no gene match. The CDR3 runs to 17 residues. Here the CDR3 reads CASSQSSGVGRVYEQYF. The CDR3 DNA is TGCGCCAGCAGTCAATCGAGCGGGGTCGGGAGGGTCTACGAGCAGTACTTC.

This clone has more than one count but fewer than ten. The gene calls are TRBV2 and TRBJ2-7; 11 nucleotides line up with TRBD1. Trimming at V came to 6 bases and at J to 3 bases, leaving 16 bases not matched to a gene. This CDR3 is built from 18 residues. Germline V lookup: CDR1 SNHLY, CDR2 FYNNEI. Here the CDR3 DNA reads TGTGCCAGCAGACCCGGGACAGGGGGGTTCGGGACCAACTACGAGCAGTACTTC. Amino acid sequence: CASRPGTGGFGTNYEQYF.

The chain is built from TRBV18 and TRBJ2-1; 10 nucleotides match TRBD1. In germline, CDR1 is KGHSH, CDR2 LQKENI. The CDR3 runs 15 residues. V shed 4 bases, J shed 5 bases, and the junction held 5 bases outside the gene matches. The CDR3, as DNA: TGTGCCAGCTCACGTCCGGGACAGGGGAACAATGAGCAGTTCTTC. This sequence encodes CASSRPGQGNNEQFF.

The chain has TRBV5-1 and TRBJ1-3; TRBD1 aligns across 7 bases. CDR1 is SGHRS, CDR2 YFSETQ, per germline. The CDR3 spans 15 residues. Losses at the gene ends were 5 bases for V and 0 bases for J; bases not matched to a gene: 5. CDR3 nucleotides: TGCGCCAGCAGATCGACAGGGAACTCTGGAAACACCATATATTTT. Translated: CASRSTGNSGNTIYF. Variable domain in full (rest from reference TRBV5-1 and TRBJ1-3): KAGVTQTPRYLIKTRGQQVTLSCSPISGHRSVSWYQQTPGQGLQFLFEYFSETQRNKGNFPGRFSGRQFSNSRSEMNVSTLELGDSALYLCASRSTGNSGNTIYFGEGSWLTVV.

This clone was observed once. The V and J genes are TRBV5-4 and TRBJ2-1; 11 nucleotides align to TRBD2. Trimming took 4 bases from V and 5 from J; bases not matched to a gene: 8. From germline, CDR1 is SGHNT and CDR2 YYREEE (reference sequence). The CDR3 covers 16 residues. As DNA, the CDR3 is TGTGCCAGCAGCGGCCCGGGACTAGCGGACCACAATGAGCAGTTCTTC. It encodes CASSGPGLADHNEQFF.

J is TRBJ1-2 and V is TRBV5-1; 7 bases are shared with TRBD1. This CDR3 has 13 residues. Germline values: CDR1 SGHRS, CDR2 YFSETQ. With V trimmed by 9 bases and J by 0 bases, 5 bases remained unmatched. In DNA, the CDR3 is TGCGCCACCGGGGACAGTACTAACTATGGCTACACCTTC. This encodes CATGDSTNYGYTF.

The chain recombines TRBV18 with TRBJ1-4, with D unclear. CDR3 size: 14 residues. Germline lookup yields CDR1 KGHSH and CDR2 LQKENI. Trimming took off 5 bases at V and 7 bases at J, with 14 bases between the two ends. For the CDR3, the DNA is TGTGCCAGCTCAGGAACAGCCGGAAGTGAAAAACTGTTTTTT. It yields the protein CASSGTAGSEKLFF.

Written as DNA, the CDR3 is TGTGCCAGCAGTTCCCCCACAGGGATGGCTTTCTTT. Translation gives CASSSPTGMAFF. The V and J genes are TRBV6-5 and TRBJ1-1, with D possibly matching TRBD1 (6 bases). Germline loops: CDR1 MNHEY, CDR2 SVGAGI. The ends were cut back, 4 bases at V and 11 bases at J, with 14 bases in the middle. CDR3 size: 12 residues.

CDR3 sequence reads: CASSIVGQGITNQPQHF. The CDR3 bases are TGTGCCAGTAGTATAGTAGGACAGGGGATTACCAATCAGCCCCAGCATTTT. The V and J genes are TRBV19 and TRBJ1-5, with 9 bases lining up with TRBD1. The CDR3 runs to 17 residues. Germline V gene sequence: CDR1 LNHDA, CDR2 SQIVND (reference sequence). V shed 1 base and J 3 bases; nucleotides not matched to a gene: 7.

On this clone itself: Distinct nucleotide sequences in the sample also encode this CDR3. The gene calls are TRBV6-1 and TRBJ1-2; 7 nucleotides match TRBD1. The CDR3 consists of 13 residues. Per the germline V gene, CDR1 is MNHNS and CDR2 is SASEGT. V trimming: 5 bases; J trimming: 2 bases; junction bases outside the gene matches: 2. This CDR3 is CASSLTGNYGYTF. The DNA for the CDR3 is TGTGCCAGCAGTTTGACAGGGAACTATGGCTACACCTTC.

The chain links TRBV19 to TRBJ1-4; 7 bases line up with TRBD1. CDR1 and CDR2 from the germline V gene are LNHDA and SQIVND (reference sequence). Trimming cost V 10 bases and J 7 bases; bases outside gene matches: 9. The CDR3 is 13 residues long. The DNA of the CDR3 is TGTGCCACCCACAGGGGTCCGGGTGAAAAACTGTTTTTT. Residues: CATHRGPGEKLFF.

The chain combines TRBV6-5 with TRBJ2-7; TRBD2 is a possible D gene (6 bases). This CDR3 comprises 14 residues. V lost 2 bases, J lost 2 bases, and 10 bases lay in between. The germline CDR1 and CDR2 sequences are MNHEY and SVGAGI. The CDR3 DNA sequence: TGTGCCAGCAGTTACGGGGGGATCGCCTACGAGCAGTACTTC. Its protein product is CASSYGGIAYEQYF.

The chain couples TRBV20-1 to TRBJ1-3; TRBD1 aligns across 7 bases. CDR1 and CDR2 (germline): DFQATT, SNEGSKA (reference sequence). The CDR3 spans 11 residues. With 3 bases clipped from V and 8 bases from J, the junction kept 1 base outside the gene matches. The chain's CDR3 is CSASRGDTIYF. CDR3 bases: TGCAGTGCTAGCAGGGGGGACACCATATATTTT.

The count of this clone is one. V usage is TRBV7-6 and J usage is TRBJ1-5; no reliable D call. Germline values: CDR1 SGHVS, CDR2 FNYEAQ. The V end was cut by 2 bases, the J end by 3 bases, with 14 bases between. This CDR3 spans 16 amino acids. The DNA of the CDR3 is TGTGCCAGCAGCTTATTCGCCGGTCAGGTCAATCAGCCCCAGCATTTT. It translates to CASSLFAGQVNQPQHF.

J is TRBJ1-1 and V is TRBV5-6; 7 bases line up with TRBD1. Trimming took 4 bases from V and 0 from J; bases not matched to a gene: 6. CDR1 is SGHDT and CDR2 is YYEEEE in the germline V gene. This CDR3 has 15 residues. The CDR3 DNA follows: TGTGCCAGCAGCCCGAAGACAGGGATGAACACTGAAGCTTTCTTT. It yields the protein CASSPKTGMNTEAFF. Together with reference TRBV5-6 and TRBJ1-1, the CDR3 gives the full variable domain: DAGVTQSPTHLIKTRGQQVTLRCSPKSGHDTVSWYQQALGQGPQFIFQYYEEEERQRGNFPDRFSGHQFPNYSSELNVNALLLGDSALYLCASSPKTGMNTEAFFGQGTRLTVV.

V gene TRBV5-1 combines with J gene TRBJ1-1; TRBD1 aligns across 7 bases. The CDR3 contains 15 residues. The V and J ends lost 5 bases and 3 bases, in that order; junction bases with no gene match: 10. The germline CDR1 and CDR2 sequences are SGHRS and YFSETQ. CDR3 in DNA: TGCGCCAGCAGGACTCAGGGGGTAACGGACACTGAAGCTTTCTTT. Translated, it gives CASRTQGVTDTEAFF.

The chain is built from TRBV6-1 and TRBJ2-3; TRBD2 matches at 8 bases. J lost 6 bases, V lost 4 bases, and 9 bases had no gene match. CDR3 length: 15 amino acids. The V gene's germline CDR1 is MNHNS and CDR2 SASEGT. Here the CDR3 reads CASSATRGGWDTQYF. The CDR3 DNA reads TGTGCCAGCAGTGCCACACGGGGGGGCTGGGATACGCAGTATTTT.